This T cell receptor (beta chain) was sequenced in a study of identical twins. Via MiXCR, TCRdb re-called the 5' RACE reads, giving one row per CDR3 protein. The profile shows hundreds of thousands of distinct CDR3 sequences, less than 7% of them singletons. Findings of the study overall: Weaker excess twin sharing was observed in beta out-of-frame sequences.

CDR1 and CDR2 (germline): LGHNA, YNFKEQ. Deletions cut 5 bases from V and 2 bases from J, with 16 bases between. This CDR3 comprises 15 residues. This clonotype appeared a few times. Its antigen is currently unknown. The chain joins TRBV4-2 to TRBJ2-7; D may be TRBD1 (6 bases). The sequence was obtained from a young man in good health. Sequencing input: naive T cells sorted from blood. CDR3 amino acids: CASSSRIQGTYEQYF. The CDR3 DNA follows: TGTGCCAGCAGCTCAAGGATTCAGGGGACCTACGAGCAGTACTTC.